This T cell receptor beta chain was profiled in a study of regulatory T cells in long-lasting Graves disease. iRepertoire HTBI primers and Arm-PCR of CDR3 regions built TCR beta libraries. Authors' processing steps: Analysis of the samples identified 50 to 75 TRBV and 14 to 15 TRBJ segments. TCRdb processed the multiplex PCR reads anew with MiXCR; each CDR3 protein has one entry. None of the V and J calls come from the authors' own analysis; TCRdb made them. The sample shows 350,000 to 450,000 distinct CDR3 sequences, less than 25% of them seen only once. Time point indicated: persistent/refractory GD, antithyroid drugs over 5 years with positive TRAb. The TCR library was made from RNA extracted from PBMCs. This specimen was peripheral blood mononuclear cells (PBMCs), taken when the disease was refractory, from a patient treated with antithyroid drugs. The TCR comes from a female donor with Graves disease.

The CDR3 nucleotides read TGCGCCAGCAGCCAAGATCTCGGGGGGTCCTACGAGCAGTACTTC. It specifies CASSQDLGGSYEQYF. This chain uses TRBV4-3 with TRBJ2-7; TRBD2 agrees at 7 bases. Germline CDR1 and CDR2: LGHNA and YSLEER. V was clipped by 0 bases and J by 1 base; unmatched bases: 3. The CDR3 length is 15 residues.